This TCR beta chain was obtained from a study of T cell clones after liver transplantation. The wider study: A pre-transplant mixed lymphocyte reaction with TCRbeta sequencing defined graft-donor-reactive clones followed in post-transplant blood. Apart from a few HCV-positive recipients, transplants were for non-autoimmune, non-viral reasons. Draws occurred before transplant, before withdrawal, and after complete or failed withdrawal.

The study's findings and limits: These preliminary findings come from unstandardized post-transplant sampling times.

Trimming removed 1 base at V and 0 bases at J, with 15 bases between. This CDR3 is built from 17 residues. Germline CDR1 and CDR2: SGHTA and FQGTGA. Notes on this clone: The antigen remains unidentified.

Method: immunoSEQ multiplex PCR; TCRdb's copy keeps in-frame clones and lacks some. The data show under 20,000 clones, 80% seen once. The origin of this receptor is a human patient who received a liver transplant. Some T cells could come from the graft donor. The sample here was CD8+ T cells from blood, taken 48 months after liver transplant. The rearrangement uses TRBV7-3 and TRBJ2-5; D is possibly TRBD1 or TRBD2 (5 bases each). Here the CDR3 DNA reads TGTGCCAGCAGCTTAAGACCCGGGGCCAAGTACCAAGAGACCCAGTACTTC. Its protein product is CASSLRPGAKYQETQYF.